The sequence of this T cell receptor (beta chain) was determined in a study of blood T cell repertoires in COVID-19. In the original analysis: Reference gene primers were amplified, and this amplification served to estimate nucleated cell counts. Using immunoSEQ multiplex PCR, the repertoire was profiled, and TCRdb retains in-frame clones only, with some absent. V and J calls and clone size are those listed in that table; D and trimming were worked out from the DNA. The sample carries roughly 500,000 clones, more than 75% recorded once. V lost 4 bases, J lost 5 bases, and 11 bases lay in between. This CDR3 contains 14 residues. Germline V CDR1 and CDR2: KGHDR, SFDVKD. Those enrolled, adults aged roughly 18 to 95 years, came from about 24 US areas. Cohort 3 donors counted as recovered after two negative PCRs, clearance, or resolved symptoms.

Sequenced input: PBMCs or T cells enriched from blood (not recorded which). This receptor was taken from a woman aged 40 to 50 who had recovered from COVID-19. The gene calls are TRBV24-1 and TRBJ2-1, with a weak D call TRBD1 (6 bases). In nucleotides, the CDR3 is TGTGCCACCAGTGACTCGGGACACCACAATGAGCAGTTCTTC. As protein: CATSDSGHHNEQFF.